This TCR beta chain was profiled in a study of blood T cell repertoires in COVID-19. Study as a whole: Samples came from the United States, Italy and Spain, spanning acute and convalescent COVID-19. Sources were T cells, B-cell-depleted T cells, or PBMCs; the material itself was cDNA or gDNA.

In the authors' methods: How many nucleated cells were present was estimated from reference gene primer amplification. Method: immunoSEQ multiplex PCR; TCRdb's copy keeps in-frame clones and lacks some. The D gene and trimming were derived from the DNA, and the V and J assignments and clone size from that table. The sample gives under 200,000 clones, more than 75% of which show up once; approximately 4% is in the top ten. The CDR3 has 13 amino acids. CDR1 LNHDA and CDR2 SQIVND come from the germline V gene (reference sequence). The V gene end was trimmed by 7 bases and the J gene end by 8 bases; junction bases not matched to a gene: 5.

What was sequenced was peripheral blood. This clonotype was sampled from a man aged 18 to 35 with active or convalescent COVID-19. The gene calls are TRBV19 and TRBJ1-6; 7 positions match TRBD1. CDR3 DNA: TGTGCCAGTACGACAGGGTGGGATTCACCCCTCCACTTT. It encodes CASTTGWDSPLHF.